The rows below give T cell receptor beta chains drawn from one sample of a study of monozygotic twins with inflammatory bowel disease. No DNA is given; TCRdb re-called the 5' RACE reads and lists each CDR3 protein once. In all, the sample yields over 100,000 distinct CDR3 sequences. Sequenced input: blood. Every receptor here comes from a human donor with ulcerative colitis or Crohn's disease, or a healthy co-twin of an affected twin (not recorded which). The CDR3 runs from the conserved cysteine through the conserved F or W.

CDR3 length: 15
J gene: TRBJ2-2
V gene: TRBV7-8
CDR3 protein: CASSPRTSGTEELFF

CDR3 length: 14
J gene: TRBJ2-1
V gene: TRBV7-2
CDR3 protein: CASSPQDTYNEQFF

CDR3 length: 15
J gene: TRBJ2-5
V gene: TRBV28
CDR3 protein: CASSTGTSYDQTQYF

CDR3 length: 14
J gene: TRBJ2-7
V gene: TRBV29-1
CDR3 protein: CSVGGQGAINEQYF

CDR3 length: 12
J gene: TRBJ1-5
V gene: TRBV20-1
CDR3 protein: CSAGRKSQPQHF

CDR3 length: 12
J gene: TRBJ2-6
V gene: TRBV7-3
CDR3 protein: CASSSTANVLTF

CDR3 length: 17
J gene: TRBJ2-7
V gene: TRBV12-3/TRBV12-4
CDR3 protein: CASSPPLSGRGAYEQYF

CDR3 length: 16
J gene: TRBJ2-1
V gene: TRBV7-2
CDR3 protein: CASSHWKLAGEGEQFF

CDR3 length: 15
J gene: TRBJ2-3
V gene: TRBV5-1
CDR3 protein: CASSSSGTSVDTQYF

CDR3 length: 13
J gene: TRBJ1-6
V gene: TRBV7-3
CDR3 protein: CASSIPGNSPLHF

CDR3 length: 16
J gene: TRBJ2-1
V gene: TRBV7-8
CDR3 protein: CASSLEAGANHNEQFF

CDR3 length: 15
J gene: TRBJ1-1
V gene: TRBV18
CDR3 protein: CASTGTAAEGTEAFF

CDR3 length: 16
J gene: TRBJ2-3
V gene: TRBV9
CDR3 protein: CASSRGTSGSTDTQYF

CDR3 length: 15
J gene: TRBJ2-3
V gene: TRBV20-1
CDR3 protein: CSATTTGSVTDTQYF

CDR3 length: 16
J gene: TRBJ2-7
V gene: TRBV7-2
CDR3 protein: CASSLVGGPTLYEQYF

CDR3 length: 15
J gene: TRBJ2-7
V gene: TRBV29-1
CDR3 protein: CSVEGVLEGSYEQYF

CDR3 length: 15
J gene: TRBJ2-1
V gene: TRBV7-8
CDR3 protein: CASSLLAGDRNEQFF

CDR3 length: 15
J gene: TRBJ2-3
V gene: TRBV5-4
CDR3 protein: CASGAGTSGSDTQYF

CDR3 length: 14
J gene: TRBJ2-5
V gene: TRBV20-1
CDR3 protein: CSARAGGSQETQYF

CDR3 length: 15
J gene: TRBJ1-3
V gene: TRBV9
CDR3 protein: CASSVPGNSGNTIYF

CDR3 length: 14
J gene: TRBJ1-2
V gene: TRBV7-9
CDR3 protein: CASSLATGSGGYTF

CDR3 length: 15
J gene: TRBJ2-7
V gene: TRBV12-3/TRBV12-4
CDR3 protein: CASRLRDTHPYEQYF

CDR3 length: 15
J gene: TRBJ2-7
V gene: TRBV29-1
CDR3 protein: CSVLKLKDISYEQYF

CDR3 length: 20
J gene: TRBJ2-3
V gene: TRBV7-9
CDR3 protein: CASSLVGRGLLLRSTDTQYF

CDR3 length: 16
J gene: TRBJ1-4
V gene: TRBV7-2
CDR3 protein: CASSPVVGRDNEKLFF

CDR3 length: 15
J gene: TRBJ2-2
V gene: TRBV15
CDR3 protein: CATSRDRVFTGELFF

CDR3 length: 14
J gene: TRBJ2-3
V gene: TRBV29-1
CDR3 protein: CSVGTSGSTDTQYF

CDR3 length: 16
J gene: TRBJ2-2
V gene: TRBV5-1
CDR3 protein: CASSKEGGPNTGELFF

CDR3 length: 15
J gene: TRBJ1-3
V gene: TRBV7-2
CDR3 protein: CASSLATGTGNTIYF

CDR3 length: 15
J gene: TRBJ2-2
V gene: TRBV5-4
CDR3 protein: CASSPPAGTTGELFF

CDR3 length: 11
J gene: TRBJ1-4
V gene: TRBV29-1
CDR3 protein: CSAGHSEKLFF

CDR3 length: 16
J gene: TRBJ2-2
V gene: TRBV5-1
CDR3 protein: CASSLLAGDNTGELFF

CDR3 length: 14
J gene: TRBJ2-3
V gene: TRBV10-3
CDR3 protein: CAIRTSGGTDTQYF

CDR3 length: 14
J gene: TRBJ2-7
V gene: TRBV5-1
CDR3 protein: CASSTPTGANEQYF

CDR3 length: 16
J gene: TRBJ1-1
V gene: TRBV15
CDR3 protein: CATSRARGQGGGETFF

CDR3 length: 15
J gene: TRBJ1-2
V gene: TRBV4-2
CDR3 protein: CASSQVLPALNGYTF

CDR3 length: 15
J gene: TRBJ2-5
V gene: TRBV10-3
CDR3 protein: CAISDGKDGRETQYF

CDR3 length: 15
J gene: TRBJ2-5
V gene: TRBV28
CDR3 protein: CASRRVQPNQETQYF

CDR3 length: 16
J gene: TRBJ1-5
V gene: TRBV15
CDR3 protein: CATSRDLTGGLQPQHF

CDR3 length: 13
J gene: TRBJ2-1
V gene: TRBV7-2
CDR3 protein: CASSKDRGDEQFF

CDR3 length: 14
J gene: TRBJ2-3
V gene: TRBV11-3
CDR3 protein: CASSLESGTDTQYF

CDR3 length: 16
J gene: TRBJ2-5
V gene: TRBV28
CDR3 protein: CASSLWGTGKAQTQYF

CDR3 length: 16
J gene: TRBJ2-2
V gene: TRBV7-9
CDR3 protein: CASSLVGSRNTGELFF

CDR3 length: 14
J gene: TRBJ2-7
V gene: TRBV7-9
CDR3 protein: CASSSGTGGDEQYF

CDR3 length: 13
J gene: TRBJ1-6
V gene: TRBV5-1
CDR3 protein: CASSGTANSPLHF

CDR3 length: 13
J gene: TRBJ2-6
V gene: TRBV12-3/TRBV12-4
CDR3 protein: CASASSGANVLTF

CDR3 length: 15
J gene: TRBJ2-7
V gene: TRBV5-6
CDR3 protein: CASRRQGGDAYEQYF

CDR3 length: 14
J gene: TRBJ1-4
V gene: TRBV28
CDR3 protein: CASSLLNMNEKLFF

CDR3 length: 14
J gene: TRBJ2-3
V gene: TRBV12-3/TRBV12-4
CDR3 protein: CASSLRTATDTQYF

CDR3 length: 15
J gene: TRBJ2-3
V gene: TRBV20-1
CDR3 protein: CSARDNKLLSDTQYF

CDR3 length: 12
J gene: TRBJ2-3
V gene: TRBV20-1
CDR3 protein: CATGTGRVTQYF

CDR3 length: 13
J gene: TRBJ2-1
V gene: TRBV6-1
CDR3 protein: CASRGAGPNEQFF

CDR3 length: 17
J gene: TRBJ2-3
V gene: TRBV29-1
CDR3 protein: CSVPTGGTHPSTDTQYF

CDR3 length: 13
J gene: TRBJ2-2
V gene: TRBV5-1
CDR3 protein: CASSLLGTGELFF

CDR3 length: 16
J gene: TRBJ1-1
V gene: TRBV29-1
CDR3 protein: CSVEETGGEWNTEAFF